This TCR beta chain was retrieved from a study of T cells in Graves' hyperthyroidism and ophthalmopathy (dated by TCRdb to about 2019). Study-level background: To identify distinguishing TCR V-J signatures, a discovery cohort of around 98 patients was used, comprising 43 with Graves' ophthalmopathy and roughly 60 with stable Graves' hyperthyroidism. Whether ophthalmopathy could be predicted prospectively was tested in an independent validation cohort made up of 18 to 20 hyperthyroidism patients plus 17 patients who later progressed to ophthalmopathy. The roughly 100 discovery patients were divided at random into training and test sets in a 7:3 ratio. Thyroid tissue and blood T-cell repertoires from several Graves' hyperthyroidism patients were also compared in the study. Following sampling, methimazole starting at 30 mg daily was given to hyperthyroidism patients, and high-dose intravenous methylprednisolone was given to ophthalmopathy patients. TCR Vbeta CDR3 sequencing of approximately 140 peripheral blood samples (under 45 ophthalmopathy, about 80 hyperthyroidism and approximately 17 progressor patients) is reported in the paper.

The study excluded patients with uncontrolled infections, other autoimmune diseases, pregnancy or lactation. Diagnoses were established on the basis of clinical symptoms, serum thyroxine and TRAb, thyroid ultrasound, and orbital computed tomography. Trizol reagent was used to extract total RNA, and RNA quality was then checked on an Agilent 2100 Bioanalyzer. From the germline V gene (reference sequence), CDR1 is SGHNT and CDR2 is YYREEE. The CDR3 has 13 amino acids, counting the end cysteine and phenylalanine. The sequence is cut down to CDR3 DNA, 39 bases in frame from base 1. Study-wide findings and limitations: A model built on a 13 V-J signature distinguished ophthalmopathy from stable hyperthyroidism, reaching 85% to 90% sensitivity and about 81% specificity in cross-validation and 80%/75% in testing. Most expanded thyroid clonotypes (frequency above 0.001) were also detected in blood, a finding suggesting that blood repertoires may reflect thyroid immune responses. Sample size was not statistically predetermined, and investigators were not blinded to group allocation. In validation, the model predicted progression to ophthalmopathy a median of roughly six months before onset, with approximately 70% sensitivity and roughly 77% specificity.

The TCR beta CDR3 regions were amplified from the RNA transcripts. The first round of RT-PCR for the TCR CDR3 was performed with the HTBI primer set and the Qiagen OneStep RT-PCR kit. Libraries were constructed in a second round of multiplex PCR, after which size selection and purification were carried out. Libraries were sequenced paired-end with 100 bp reads on an Illumina HiSeq2000. As for how the authors treated the data: SOAPnuke was used to process the raw data, with reads discarded if the reads contained adapters or uncalled bases, had a mean Phred below 15, or lacked an exact constant-primer or identifier match. COPE v1.2.5 was used to merge high-quality paired reads, and clonotypes were defined as unique nucleotide sequences. Clonotypes were aligned to IMGT TRBV, TRBD and TRBJ reference segments using MiTCR v1.1. Analysis was restricted to V-J combinations with a frequency above 0.0001, which covered approximately 99% of repertoires. The TCS score was defined as the ratio of F50 (clonal expansion) to E x V (chaos), calculated using BLOSUM62-based TCRdist between CDR3 peptides within each V-J. Welch's t-statistics and random forest reduced roughly 530 V-J features to fewer than 15, which were used in a naive Bayes classifier (R e1071). The Morisita-Horn index was used to measure how similar the thyroid and blood repertoires were. The public reads were reprocessed in TCRdb via fastp at Q25 and MiXCR, keeping in-frame beta chains. Duplicate CDR3 protein sequences are folded into a single record with the most common DNA and genes. The authors' filters were not applied to this entry. Recorded for this sample are about 500,000 distinct CDR3 sequences; 35% to 50% of them occurred a single time. Jointly, the top ten make up 35% to 50% of the sample.

Comments on this clonotype: Its antigen specificity is not known. This may be a read error: a much more frequent sequence differs by one nucleotide.

Sequencing was done on a sample of peripheral blood or thyroid tissue (not recorded which). This sequence uses TRBV5-4 and TRBJ1-4, with no reliable assignment of the D segment. The receptor comes from an adult woman with Graves' disease, either hyperthyroidism or ophthalmopathy (not recorded which). The CDR3 reads as follows: CASSLSENDKLFF. The sequence in DNA is TGTGCCAGCAGCTTGTCGGAAAATGATAAACTGTTTTTT.